The 29 T cell receptor beta chains reported below all come from one sample, sequenced in a study of CD8 T cells in Susac syndrome. RNA was extracted with the RNeasy kit, and a quantity of roughly 0.45 to 1 ug was reverse transcribed using random hexamers. MiXCR, applied by TCRdb to the immunoSEQ multiplex PCR reads, yields one record per CDR3 protein. The table shows about 71,000 distinct CDR3 sequences, with over 95% occurring only once. Input material: CD4+ T cells from PBMCs. The receptors here all came from a human donor with multiple sclerosis.

The rearrangement uses TRBV7-2 and TRBJ2-7; TRBD1 matches 7 bases. V trimming: 0 bases; J trimming: 3 bases; junction bases outside the gene matches: 5. CDR1 SGHTA and CDR2 FQGNSA come from the germline V gene. This CDR3 region has 15 residues. CDR3: CASSLAAGGHYEQYF. The CDR3 DNA is TGTGCCAGCAGCTTAGCTGCAGGGGGACACTACGAGCAGTACTTC.

This clonotype was observed once. The genes are TRBV27 and TRBJ2-2, with D unclear. There are 15 residues in the CDR3. V lost 5 bases to trimming and J lost 4 bases, with 14 bases between them. Germline V CDR1 and CDR2: MNHEY, SMNVEV (reference sequence). CDR3: CASSPPPGLTGELFF. In DNA form, the CDR3 reads TGTGCCAGCAGTCCCCCCCCCGGTCTCACCGGGGAGCTGTTTTTT.

The chain has TRBV3-1 and TRBJ1-5; D call uncertain. The germline V gene encodes CDR1 LGHDT and CDR2 YNNKEL (reference sequence). The CDR3 runs to 15 residues. Trimming pared 0 bases from V and 6 bases from J, leaving 12 bases between. The CDR3 here is CASSQDRRWGQPQHF. DNA of the CDR3: TGTGCCAGCAGCCAAGATCGTCGGTGGGGTCAGCCCCAGCATTTT.

V gene TRBV7-2 combines with J gene TRBJ2-5, with TRBD1 as a possible D gene (6 bases). The CDR3 spans 14 residues. The ends were cut back, 7 bases at V and 8 bases at J, with 20 bases in the middle. The germline V gene has CDR1 SGHTA and CDR2 FQGNSA. The CDR3 loop reads CASTINRDTGTQYF. The CDR3 DNA reads as TGTGCCAGCACCATAAACCGGGACACTGGTACCCAGTACTTC.

The V and J genes are TRBV29-1 and TRBJ2-1; possibly TRBD2 for D (5 bases). This CDR3 has 14 residues. Trimming stripped 4 bases from V and 2 bases from J, with 12 bases between. CDR1 and CDR2 (germline): SQVTM, ANQGSEA. CDR3 sequence: CSVVGRRPYNEQFF. The CDR3 nucleotides read TGCAGCGTTGTTGGCAGGAGGCCCTACAATGAGCAGTTCTTC.

The chain carries TRBV7-9 and TRBJ2-7, with D hard to call. CDR1 SEHNR and CDR2 FQNEAQ come from the germline V gene (reference sequence). V lost 5 bases and J lost 0, with 17 bases in between. CDR3 length: 16 residues. CDR3 in DNA: TGTGCCAGCAGCGCCCTTCGCGTTCAAAGCTCCTACGAGCAGTACTTC. Protein: CASSALRVQSSYEQYF.

V is TRBV3-1 and J is TRBJ2-5, with D maybe TRBD2 (6 bases). The germline gives CDR1 LGHDT, CDR2 YNNKEL (reference sequence). This CDR3 has 15 residues. V was pared by 4 bases and J by 0 bases, with 12 bases between. The CDR3 DNA is TGTGCCAGCAGCCCCCCGCGGGGTTACCAAGAGACCCAGTACTTC. It codes for CASSPPRGYQETQYF.

The gene calls are TRBV12-3 or TRBV12-4 and TRBJ1-5, with a possible D match to TRBD1 (5 bases). This CDR3 comprises 16 residues. Deletions cut 3 bases from V and 3 bases from J, with 15 bases between. CDR3 in amino acids: CASSFRSQGTNQPQHF. In nucleotides, the CDR3 is TGTGCCAGCAGTTTTCGGTCTCAGGGAACCAATCAGCCCCAGCATTTT.

The V call is TRBV29-1, the J call TRBJ1-3, with D possibly matching TRBD1 (5 bases). There are 13 residues in the CDR3. Germline V gene data show CDR1 as SQVTM and CDR2 as ANQGSEA. V was pared by 6 bases and J by 3 bases, with 12 bases between. CDR3 residues: CSVGGTNGNTIYF. The CDR3 DNA reads TGCAGCGTCGGCGGGACGAATGGAAACACCATATATTTT. The variable domain in full, with the rest retrieved from reference TRBV29-1 and TRBJ1-3, is SAVISQKPSRDICQRGTSLTIQCQVDSQVTMMFWYRQQPGQSLTLIATANQGSEATYESGFVIDKFPISRPNLTFSTLTVSNMSPEDSSIYLCSVGGTNGNTIYFGEGSWLTVV.

The rearrangement links TRBV3-1 to TRBJ2-5; the D gene is possibly TRBD1 (6 bases). Germline V lookup: CDR1 LGHDT, CDR2 YNNKEL (reference sequence). Trimming shortened V by 0 bases and J by 4 bases, and 12 bases separated the two germline ends. The CDR3 covers 15 residues. CDR3 DNA sequence: TGTGCCAGCAGCCAAGATGGGGGCGTTAGAGAGACCCAGTACTTC. Residues: CASSQDGGVRETQYF.

CDR3 in amino acids: CASTRGASYEQYF. CDR3 in DNA: TGTGCCAGTACTAGAGGGGCTTCGTACGAGCAGTACTTC. This chain links TRBV28 with TRBJ2-7; D possibly uses TRBD1 or TRBD2 (5 bases each). The CDR3 has 13 residues. V was cut by 9 bases and J by 4 bases, with 16 bases left in between. The germline V gene has CDR1 MDHEN and CDR2 SYDVKM.

This chain uses TRBV5-4 with TRBJ2-2; TRBD2 aligns across 8 bases. The V gene's germline CDR1 is SGHNT and CDR2 YYREEE (reference sequence). There are 15 residues in the CDR3. The V gene end was trimmed by 1 base and the J gene end by 3 bases; junction bases not matched to a gene: 2. Written as DNA, the CDR3 is TGTGCCAGCAGCTTGCGTAGCGGGGACACCGGGGAGCTGTTTTTT. Residues: CASSLRSGDTGELFF.

The chain recombines TRBV9 with TRBJ2-5, with TRBD2 identical over 8 bases. The CDR3 runs 14 residues. V shed 4 bases, J shed 5 bases, and the junction held 7 bases outside the gene matches. Per germline, CDR1 SGDLS and CDR2 YYNGEE. CDR3 nucleotides: TGTGCCAGCAGCTTTAGCGGGACCGGGGAGACCCAGTACTTC. Its translation is CASSFSGTGETQYF.

The chain is built from TRBV5-1 and TRBJ2-1, with D perhaps matching TRBD1 or TRBD2 (7 bases each). Trimming stripped 0 bases from V and 6 bases from J, with 13 bases between. CDR1 and CDR2 (germline): SGHRS, YFSETQ. This CDR3 contains 15 residues. The CDR3 loop reads CASSLGDREGNEQFF. CDR3 sequence (DNA): TGCGCCAGCAGCTTGGGAGACAGGGAGGGCAATGAGCAGTTCTTC.

The rearrangement joins TRBV3-1 to TRBJ2-3; D is unclear. The CDR3 sequence is 13 residues long. With 4 bases removed from V and 2 bases from J, the gap between germline ends came to 7 bases. Germline V gives CDR1 LGHDT, CDR2 YNNKEL (reference sequence). The CDR3 DNA follows: TGTGCCAGCAGCCGGGTCCACACAGATACGCAGTATTTT. Protein: CASSRVHTDTQYF.

The chain carries TRBV29-1 and TRBJ2-5; D gene ambiguous. V was trimmed by 1 base and J by 5 bases, leaving 14 bases between them. The CDR3 is 14 residues long. Per germline, CDR1 SQVTM and CDR2 ANQGSEA. The CDR3 loop is CSVEAPGSLETQYF. As DNA, the CDR3 is TGCAGCGTTGAAGCTCCGGGTAGTTTGGAGACCCAGTACTTC.

This chain connects TRBV7-9 to TRBJ2-5; possible D gene TRBD2, 6 bases. This CDR3 comprises 14 residues. Looked up from germline, CDR1 is SEHNR and CDR2 is FQNEAQ (reference sequence). Trimming stripped 5 bases from V and 1 base from J, with 11 bases between. Here the CDR3 DNA reads TGTGCCAGCAGCCGGGACGGGAGCCAAGAGACCCAGTACTTC. Translation gives CASSRDGSQETQYF.

The gene calls are TRBV19 and TRBJ1-5; perhaps TRBD1 as D (5 bases). CDR3 size: 15 residues. Looked up from germline, CDR1 is LNHDA and CDR2 is SQIVND (reference sequence). The V and J ends lost 10 bases and 0 bases respectively, with 16 bases between them. The CDR3 loop reads CATRQPTYSNQPQHF. The CDR3 DNA follows: TGTGCCACCCGACAGCCGACGTATAGCAATCAGCCCCAGCATTTT.

The gene calls are TRBV20-1 and TRBJ1-5, with D unclear. In germline, CDR1 is DFQATT, CDR2 SNEGSKA (reference sequence). CDR3 length equals 15 residues. V gave up 1 base and J gave up 2 bases, with 12 bases separating them. The CDR3 coding sequence is TGCAGTGCTAGAGTTCGGGGTGGCGGCAATCAGCCCCAGCATTTT. The encoded protein is CSARVRGGGNQPQHF.

The chain has TRBV20-1 and TRBJ1-1, with 10 bases matching TRBD1. Germline V gene lookup returns CDR1 DFQATT and CDR2 SNEGSKA (reference sequence). The CDR3 is 12 residues long. The CDR3 loop is CRVRDRGGVAFF. DNA for the CDR3: TGCAGGGTCCGGGACAGGGGAGGAGTAGCTTTCTTT.

The J gene is TRBJ2-3, the V gene TRBV3-1; D not certain. The germline CDR1 and CDR2 sequences are LGHDT and YNNKEL (reference sequence). Trimming stripped 2 bases from V and 0 bases from J, with 6 bases between. CDR3 size: 14 residues. The CDR3 DNA reads TGTGCCAGCAGCCAAATGAGGAGCACAGATACGCAGTATTTT. It encodes CASSQMRSTDTQYF.

The rearrangement uses TRBV20-1 and TRBJ1-6, with D perhaps TRBD1 (5 bases). The CDR3 runs to 17 residues. Germline lookup yields CDR1 DFQATT and CDR2 SNEGSKA (reference sequence). V shed 0 bases and J shed 0 bases, with 12 bases lying between them. CDR3 residues: CSARDSGISSYNSPLHF. Here the CDR3 DNA reads TGCAGTGCTAGAGATTCAGGGATCAGCTCCTATAATTCACCCCTCCACTTT.

This clonotype is a singleton in its sample. The genes are TRBV29-1 and TRBJ2-6; D assignment may be TRBD1 or TRBD2 (6 bases each). The CDR3 extends over 15 amino acids. V dropped 4 bases and J dropped 0 bases, with 10 bases sitting between them. The germline V gene encodes CDR1 SQVTM and CDR2 ANQGSEA. The CDR3 coding sequence is TGCAGCGTTGGGAGGGGGAGCTCTGGGGCCAACGTCCTGACTTTC. Translation: CSVGRGSSGANVLTF.

V gene TRBV20-1 combines with J gene TRBJ2-7; 9 nucleotides agree with TRBD2. The germline CDR1 and CDR2 sequences are DFQATT and SNEGSKA (reference sequence). J gave up 0 bases and V 3 bases, and 6 bases lay outside the gene matches. The CDR3 sequence is 15 residues long. CDR3 region: CSARGSGGDSYEQYF. The CDR3 bases are TGCAGTGCTAGGGGTAGCGGGGGCGACTCCTACGAGCAGTACTTC.

This clonotype turned up a few times. One end of the junction is discordant with germline, which a read error may explain. J is TRBJ1-1 and V is TRBV28; D is unresolved. CDR1 and CDR2 from the germline V gene are MDHEN and SYDVKM. The CDR3 covers 12 residues. The CDR3 coding sequence is TGTGCCAGCAGTTTAGGCCTGGCCCACACATATTTT. Protein product: CASSLGLAHTYF. The variable domain in full, completed from reference TRBV28 and TRBJ1-1, reads DVKVTQSSRYLVKRTGEKVFLECVQDMDHENMFWYRQDPGLGLRLIYFSYDVKMKEKGDIPEGYSVSREKKERFSLILESASTNQTSMYLCASSLGLAHTYFGQGTRLTVV.

The CDR3 DNA sequence: TGCGCCAGCAGCCATGCTTCGGTAGGCTCCTACGAGCAGTACTTC. Residues: CASSHASVGSYEQYF. This rearrangement joins TRBV4-1 to TRBJ2-7; D call uncertain. The CDR3 spans 15 residues. From germline, CDR1 is MGHRA and CDR2 YSYEKL. The V end lost 3 bases, the J end lost 0 bases, and 12 bases lay between the germline ends.

This chain connects TRBV7-9 to TRBJ2-1, with a possible D match to TRBD2 (6 bases). The CDR3 runs to 16 residues. The germline CDR1 and CDR2 sequences are SEHNR and FQNEAQ (reference sequence). Trimming removed 1 base at V and 0 bases at J, with 10 bases between. CDR3 bases: TGTGCCAGCAGCTTAGTGGGGGGACTCTCCTACAATGAGCAGTTCTTC. Translating gives CASSLVGGLSYNEQFF.

The J gene is TRBJ2-1, the V gene TRBV29-1, with 8 bases that match TRBD1. The CDR3 is 14 amino acids. In germline, CDR1 is SQVTM, CDR2 ANQGSEA. With 4 bases clipped from V and 2 bases from J, the junction kept 4 bases outside the gene matches. The CDR3 DNA reads as TGCAGCGTTGGTACAGGGGGTACCTACAATGAGCAGTTCTTC. The encoded protein is CSVGTGGTYNEQFF.

CDR3 region: CSATPSWQVNSPLHF. CDR3 nucleotide sequence: TGCAGTGCTACTCCCTCCTGGCAGGTTAATTCACCCCTCCACTTT. The V call is TRBV20-1, the J call TRBJ1-6; D is undetermined. Germline V gene lookup returns CDR1 DFQATT and CDR2 SNEGSKA (reference sequence). The CDR3 is 15 amino acids. Trimming removed 4 bases at V and 6 bases at J, with 16 bases between.